This T cell receptor (beta chain) appears in the sequencing data of a study of identical twins. Study-wide results and caveats: The conclusions drew on cross-sectional statistical analysis instead of tracking the same donors. Some out-of-frame alpha sequences were shared by twins, and these showed excess low generation probability. Insertions were fewer in abundant cord blood beta clonotypes, whereas memory repertoires showed none of this pattern.

Template switching added a universal primer site, and cDNA bore unique molecular identifiers. One entry per CDR3 protein, called by TCRdb with MiXCR from the 5' RACE reads. This sample has around 200,000 distinct CDR3 sequences, with approximately 9% found just once. Germline CDR1 is LGHNA and CDR2 is YSLEER. Germline trimming cut 0 bases from V and 4 bases from J; bases unmatched to any gene: 5. The CDR3 has 16 amino acids. A remark on this clonotype: Its antigen is not identified.

The material sequenced was memory (CD45RO+) T cells sorted from blood. This sequence originates from a woman aged 18-35 years in good health. The genes are TRBV4-3 and TRBJ2-1; TRBD2 matches 8 bases. The CDR3 sequence: CASSQDQGLGYNEQFF. The DNA for the CDR3 is TGCGCCAGCAGCCAAGATCAGGGACTAGGATACAATGAGCAGTTCTTC.